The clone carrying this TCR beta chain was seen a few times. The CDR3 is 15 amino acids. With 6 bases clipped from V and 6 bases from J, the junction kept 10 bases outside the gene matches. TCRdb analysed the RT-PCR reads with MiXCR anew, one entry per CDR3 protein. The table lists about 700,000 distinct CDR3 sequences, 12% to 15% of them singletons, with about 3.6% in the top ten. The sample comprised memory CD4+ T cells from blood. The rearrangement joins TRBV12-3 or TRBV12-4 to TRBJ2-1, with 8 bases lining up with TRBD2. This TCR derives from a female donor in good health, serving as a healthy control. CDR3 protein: CASSFSGSGGNEQFF. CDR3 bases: TGTGCCAGCAGCTTCAGCGGGAGCGGGGGCAATGAGCAGTTCTTC.